This TCR beta chain came from a study of T cell clonotyping in hematopoietic cell transplantation. Study findings and constraints: After transplant, recipient diversity fell while pathologically expanded clonotypes grew through day 180.

Comments on this clone: No antigen is known for it.

This table comes from immunoSEQ multiplex PCR, and its TCRdb copy is limited to in-frame clones, with some not included. The table lists about 5,000 clones, roughly 29% of them singletons. Trimming pared 2 bases from V and 4 bases from J, leaving 5 bases between. The CDR3 has 11 amino acids. The germline V gene encodes CDR1 GTSNPN and CDR2 SVGIG (reference sequence). Sequences were derived from peripheral blood mononuclear cells, sampled 180 days after allogeneic stem cell transplant. This rearrangement joins TRBV30 to TRBJ1-1, with D hard to call. The TCR comes from a male patient aged 40 to 50 who had an allogeneic stem cell transplant from an unrelated donor, so the T cells may come from the graft donor. Some clones in this sample may be carry-over from other donors' samples. As DNA, the CDR3 is TGTGCCTGGAGTTTCCGCACTGAAGCTTTCTTT. Protein sequence: CAWSFRTEAFF.